The next 15 T cell receptor beta chains were all read from a single sample in a study of radiotherapy plus CTLA-4 blockade in lung cancer. Sequencing used immunoSEQ multiplex PCR; TCRdb keeps in-frame clones, though not all of them. The repertoire holds around 24,000 clones, approximately 70% seen once, with approximately 3.5% in the top ten. The sample consisted of peripheral blood, taken from a patient treated with radiotherapy plus ipilimumab. The receptors originated from a human donor with non-small cell lung cancer who had stable disease on radiotherapy plus ipilimumab.

CDR3: CASTRTGGNEAFF. CDR3 bases: TGTGCCAGCACCAGGACAGGGGGAAATGAAGCTTTCTTT. The J gene is TRBJ1-1, the V gene TRBV2; 10 bases agree with TRBD1. This CDR3 spans 13 amino acids. Trimming cost V 7 bases and J 7 bases; bases outside gene matches: 6. Germline CDR1 reads SNHLY; CDR2 reads FYNNEI.

The table lists this clone with a count of one. V is TRBV5-4 and J is TRBJ2-1; weak D call: TRBD2 (5 bases). V was clipped by 3 bases and J by 3 bases, with 13 bases between them. This CDR3 spans 15 amino acids. CDR1 is SGHNT and CDR2 is YYREEE in the germline V gene (reference sequence). The CDR3 nucleotides are TGTGCCAGCAGCTCCCAACGGACTGGCTACAATGAGCAGTTCTTC. Amino acid sequence: CASSSQRTGYNEQFF.

The gene calls are TRBV4-3 and TRBJ1-1, with a possible D match to TRBD1 (5 bases). Trimming cost V 0 bases and J 6 bases, with 8 bases left between them. CDR1 and CDR2 (germline): LGHNA, YSLEER. The CDR3 is made up of 13 amino acids. The CDR3 reads CASSQDAGAEAFF. The CDR3 DNA follows: TGCGCCAGCAGCCAAGATGCGGGGGCTGAAGCTTTCTTT.

This clone occurred a few times. This chain connects TRBV9 to TRBJ2-3; no reliable D call. Trimming stripped 4 bases from V and 6 bases from J, with 21 bases between. This CDR3 has 16 amino acids. Germline CDR1 SGDLS, CDR2 YYNGEE. Written as DNA, the CDR3 is TGTGCCAGCAGCCCTAGTCCAGTACGCCCTTCGGATACGCAGTATTTT. Amino acids: CASSPSPVRPSDTQYF.

The chain has TRBV7-2 and TRBJ1-5; maybe TRBD1 (5 bases). Trimming removed 3 bases at V and 0 bases at J, with 9 bases between. Germline CDR1 reads SGHTA; CDR2 reads FQGNSA. The CDR3 loop spans 15 amino acids. The CDR3 region is CASSFQTGSNQPQHF. The CDR3 DNA is TGTGCCAGCAGCTTTCAAACAGGTAGCAATCAGCCCCAGCATTTT.

V usage is TRBV5-1 and J usage is TRBJ2-3, with 9 positions matching TRBD1. CDR1 SGHRS and CDR2 YFSETQ come from the germline V gene. This CDR3 is 17 amino acids long. With 2 bases clipped from V and 0 bases from J, the junction kept 7 bases outside the gene matches. CDR3 in amino acids: CASSLTGTGYSTDTQYF. The CDR3 DNA reads TGCGCCAGCAGCTTAACCGGGACAGGGTATAGCACAGATACGCAGTATTTT.

V usage is TRBV19 and J usage is TRBJ1-1; tentatively, D is TRBD1 (5 bases). CDR1 and CDR2 from the germline V gene are LNHDA and SQIVND (reference sequence). The CDR3 contains 12 residues. V gave up 8 bases and J gave up 6 bases, with 13 bases separating them. The CDR3 loop is CASSNRLAEAFF. As DNA, the CDR3 is TGTGCCAGTTCCAACAGGTTGGCTGAAGCTTTCTTT.

The chain combines TRBV5-5 with TRBJ2-3, with TRBD1 matching 9 bases. CDR1 SGHKS and CDR2 YYEKEE come from the germline V gene (reference sequence). After removal of 4 bases from V and 4 bases from J, the junction contained 4 bases not matched to a gene. The CDR3 length is 14 residues. CDR3 nucleotides: TGTGCCAGCAGCGCCGGGACAGGGTCAGATACGCAGTATTTT. Protein product: CASSAGTGSDTQYF.

This clone ranks as medium-sized. The chain carries TRBV7-9 and TRBJ1-2; a possible D gene is TRBD1 (6 bases). Trimming removed 3 bases from V and 4 bases from J, with 12 bases in between. Germline CDR1 SEHNR, CDR2 FQNEAQ (reference sequence). The CDR3 consists of 14 residues. The DNA of the CDR3 is TGTGCCAGCAGCTTGCAGGGGCCGGCCTATGGCTACACCTTC. Encoded protein: CASSLQGPAYGYTF. Using reference TRBV7-9 and TRBJ1-2 for the parts outside the CDR3, the full variable domain is DTGVSQNPRHKITKRGQNVTFRCDPISEHNRLYWYRQTLGQGPEFLTYFQNEAQLEKSRLLSDRFSAERPKGSFSTLEIQRTEQGDSAMYLCASSLQGPAYGYTFGSGTRLTVV.

V usage is TRBV6-5 and J usage is TRBJ1-1; D uncertain. V was shortened by 2 bases and J by 1 base, with 11 bases between the two germline ends. The CDR3 contains 15 residues. Germline CDR1 reads MNHEY; CDR2 reads SVGAGI. The CDR3 nucleotides are TGTGCCAGCAGTTACGTCTTTGGCGGGAACACTGAAGCTTTCTTT. It translates to CASSYVFGGNTEAFF.

This clone was recorded only once. The V gene is TRBV29-1, the J gene TRBJ2-3; maybe TRBD2 (5 bases). Germline CDR1 is SQVTM and CDR2 is ANQGSEA. V was clipped by 0 bases and J by 3 bases, with 10 bases between them. The CDR3 length is 14 residues. The chain's CDR3 is CSVEDRVATDTQYF. The CDR3 DNA sequence: TGCAGCGTTGAAGATAGGGTAGCGACAGATACGCAGTATTTT.

The chain uses TRBV27 and TRBJ1-4, with D tentatively TRBD1 (5 bases). The CDR3 length is 14 residues. Trimming shortened V by 2 bases and J by 6 bases, and 10 bases separated the two germline ends. Germline V gene lookup returns CDR1 MNHEY and CDR2 SMNVEV (reference sequence). The DNA for the CDR3 is TGTGCCAGCAGTTTAGGGCAGGGTTATGAAAAACTGTTTTTT. Translation: CASSLGQGYEKLFF.

The chain joins TRBV19 to TRBJ2-2, with 9 nucleotides matching TRBD1. The length of the CDR3 is 17 residues. Germline V gene sequence: CDR1 LNHDA, CDR2 SQIVND (reference sequence). The trim removed 4 bases at V and 0 bases at J, leaving 6 bases unmatched. In nucleotides, the CDR3 is TGTGCCAGTAGTACGACAGGGGGAACTTCGAACACCGGGGAGCTGTTTTTT. As protein: CASSTTGGTSNTGELFF. Variable domain in full (rest from reference TRBV19 and TRBJ2-2): DGGITQSPKYLFRKEGQNVTLSCEQNLNHDAMYWYRQDPGQGLRLIYYSQIVNDFQKGDIAEGYSVSREKKESFPLTVTSAQKNPTAFYLCASSTTGGTSNTGELFFGEGSRLTVL.

The V call is TRBV6-6, the J call TRBJ2-2; D is uncertain. The V gene's germline CDR1 is MNHNY and CDR2 SVGAGI (reference sequence). This CDR3 comprises 14 residues. Trimming cost V 6 bases and J 5 bases, with 13 bases left between them. CDR3 loop: CASRWTAETGELFF. CDR3 DNA: TGTGCCAGCAGATGGACCGCCGAGACCGGGGAGCTGTTTTTT.

The chain combines TRBV14 with TRBJ2-5, with 11 bases lining up with TRBD2. Trimming removed 2 bases from V and 4 bases from J; junction bases left unmatched: 0. CDR3 length equals 14 residues. The V gene's germline CDR1 is SGHDN and CDR2 FVKESK. In DNA form, the CDR3 reads TGTGCCAGCAGCCAAACTAGCGGGAGAGAGACCCAGTACTTC. Translated: CASSQTSGRETQYF.